The 5 T cell receptor beta chains below were found in one sample sequenced in a study of siplizumab effects on memory and regulatory T cells. Profiling relied on immunoSEQ multiplex PCR, and the TCRdb table lists in-frame clones only, not all of them. The table records some 75,000 clones, around 93% of them present only once. Sequenced input: CD8+ T cells sorted from blood. The receptors were sampled from a human donor in good health.

V and J are TRBV5-4 and TRBJ1-6; D possibly corresponds to TRBD1 (5 bases). The ends were cut back, 7 bases at V and 9 bases at J, with 14 bases in the middle. This CDR3 comprises 13 residues. Germline V gene data show CDR1 as SGHNT and CDR2 as YYREEE (reference sequence). The CDR3 sequence: CASFDSRGSPLHF. The CDR3 bases are TGTGCCAGCTTCGACTCAAGGGGTTCACCCCTCCACTTT.

By frequency in the sample, this clone is medium-sized. This CDR3 is also generated by other DNA sequences in the sample. CDR3 sequence reads: CASSESSDYGYTF. CDR3 bases: TGCGCCAGCAGTGAGTCTAGTGACTATGGCTACACCTTC. This chain uses TRBV10-1 with TRBJ1-2, with D unclear. This CDR3 region has 13 residues. The germline CDR1 and CDR2 sequences are WNHNN and SYGVQD (reference sequence). Deletions cut 0 bases from V and 3 bases from J, with 5 bases between.

The V call is TRBV11-1, the J call TRBJ1-3; 7 bases are a match to TRBD1. J was trimmed by 2 bases and V by 5 bases; bases with no gene match: 6. Germline assignment: CDR1 SGHAT and CDR2 FQDESV (reference sequence). The CDR3 runs to 15 residues. The CDR3, as DNA: TGTGCCAGCAGCCGCGACAGGGTTCCTGGAAACACCATATATTTT. Translation: CASSRDRVPGNTIYF.

The chain carries TRBV9 and TRBJ1-1; D ambiguous. Trimming cost V 2 bases and J 4 bases, with 21 bases left between them. Per the germline V gene, CDR1 is SGDLS and CDR2 is YYNGEE. The CDR3 is made up of 17 amino acids. CDR3 amino acids: CASSVEGDLASGTEAFF. The DNA for the CDR3 is TGTGCCAGCAGCGTGGAGGGCGATCTCGCTTCGGGCACTGAAGCTTTCTTT.

V usage is TRBV5-1 and J usage is TRBJ2-3; D is perhaps TRBD1 or TRBD2 (6 bases each). The germline V gene has CDR1 SGHRS and CDR2 YFSETQ. The V end lost 4 bases, the J end lost 4 bases, and 13 bases lay between the germline ends. The CDR3 consists of 14 residues. The CDR3 sequence: CASSVYGGPDTQYF. The CDR3 DNA reads TGCGCCAGCAGCGTCTACGGGGGCCCAGATACGCAGTATTTT.